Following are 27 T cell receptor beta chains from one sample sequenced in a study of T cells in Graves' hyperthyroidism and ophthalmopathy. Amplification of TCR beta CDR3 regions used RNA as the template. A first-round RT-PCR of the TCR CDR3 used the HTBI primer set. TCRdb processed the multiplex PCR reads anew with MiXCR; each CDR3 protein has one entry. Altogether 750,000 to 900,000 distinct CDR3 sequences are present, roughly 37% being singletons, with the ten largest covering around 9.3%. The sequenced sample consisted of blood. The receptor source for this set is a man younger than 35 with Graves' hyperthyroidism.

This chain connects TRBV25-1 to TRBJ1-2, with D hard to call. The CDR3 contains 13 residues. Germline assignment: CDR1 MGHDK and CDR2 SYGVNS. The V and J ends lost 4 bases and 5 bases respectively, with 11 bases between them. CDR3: CASSVPDHYGYTF. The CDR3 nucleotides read TGTGCCAGCAGTGTTCCGGACCATTATGGCTACACCTTC.

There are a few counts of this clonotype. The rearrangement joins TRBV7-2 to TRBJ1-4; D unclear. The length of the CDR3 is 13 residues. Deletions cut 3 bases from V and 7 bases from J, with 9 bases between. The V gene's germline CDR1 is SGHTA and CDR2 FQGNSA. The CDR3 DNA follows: TGTGCCAGCAGCTTCGGACTCAGTGAAAAACTGTTTTTT. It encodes CASSFGLSEKLFF.

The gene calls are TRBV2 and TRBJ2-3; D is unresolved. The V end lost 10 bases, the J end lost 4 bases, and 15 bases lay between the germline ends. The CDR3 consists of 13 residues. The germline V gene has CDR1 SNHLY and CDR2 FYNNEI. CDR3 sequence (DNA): TGTGCCATCCCCGATAGGGCGGCAGATACGCAGTATTTT. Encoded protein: CAIPDRAADTQYF.

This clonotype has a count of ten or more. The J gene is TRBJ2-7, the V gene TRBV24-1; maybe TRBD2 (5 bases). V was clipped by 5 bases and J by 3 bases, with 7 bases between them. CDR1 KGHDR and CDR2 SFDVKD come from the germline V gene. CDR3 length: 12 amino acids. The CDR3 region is CATSGSGYEQYF. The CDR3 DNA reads TGTGCCACCAGTGGAAGCGGCTACGAGCAGTACTTC.

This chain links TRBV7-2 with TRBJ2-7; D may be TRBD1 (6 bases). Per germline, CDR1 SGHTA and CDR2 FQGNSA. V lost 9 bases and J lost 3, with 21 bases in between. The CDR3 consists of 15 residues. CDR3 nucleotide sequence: TGTGCCAGTAGTGCCCCGGGACACACCCTCTACGAGCAGTACTTC. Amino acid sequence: CASSAPGHTLYEQYF. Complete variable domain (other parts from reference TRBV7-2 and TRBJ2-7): GAGVSQSPSNKVTEKGKDVELRCDPISGHTALYWYRQSLGQGLEFLIYFQGNSAPDKSGLPSDRFSAERTGGSVSTLTIQRTQQEDSAVYLCASSAPGHTLYEQYFGPGTRLTVT.

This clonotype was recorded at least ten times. CDR3 sequence reads: CATSDSTGQAFF. The CDR3 region has the DNA TGTGCCACCAGTGATTCGACAGGTCAAGCTTTCTTT. This chain joins TRBV24-1 and TRBJ1-1; weak D call: TRBD1 (6 bases). Deletions cut 2 bases from V and 9 bases from J, with 9 bases between. Germline V gene data show CDR1 as KGHDR and CDR2 as SFDVKD. This CDR3 has 12 residues.

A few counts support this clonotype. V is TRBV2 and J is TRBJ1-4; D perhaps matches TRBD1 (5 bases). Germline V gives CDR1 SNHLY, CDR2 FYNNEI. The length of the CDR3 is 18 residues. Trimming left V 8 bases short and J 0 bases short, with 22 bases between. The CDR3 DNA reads TGTGCCAGCTTCCAGCGGGACTCTTGGGGTCCAACTAATGAAAAACTGTTTTTT. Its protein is CASFQRDSWGPTNEKLFF.

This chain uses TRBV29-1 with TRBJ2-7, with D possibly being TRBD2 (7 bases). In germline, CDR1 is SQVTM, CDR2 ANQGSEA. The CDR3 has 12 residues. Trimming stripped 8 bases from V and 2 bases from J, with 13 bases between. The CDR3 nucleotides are TGCAGCTTGGCGGGGGCCCCCTACGAGCAGTACTTC. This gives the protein CSLAGAPYEQYF.

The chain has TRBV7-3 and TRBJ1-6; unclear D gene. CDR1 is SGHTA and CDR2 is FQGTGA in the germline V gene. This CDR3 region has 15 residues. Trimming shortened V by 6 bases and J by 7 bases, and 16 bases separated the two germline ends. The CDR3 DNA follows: TGTGCCAGCAGAGCACGGGCAGCCCTGAATTCACCCCTCCACTTT. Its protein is CASRARAALNSPLHF.

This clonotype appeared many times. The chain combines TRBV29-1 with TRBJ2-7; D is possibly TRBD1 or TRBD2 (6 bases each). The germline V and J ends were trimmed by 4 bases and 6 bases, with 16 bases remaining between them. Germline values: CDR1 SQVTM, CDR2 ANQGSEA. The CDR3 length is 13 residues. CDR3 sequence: CSVGQGGGPEQYF. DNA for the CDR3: TGCAGCGTTGGACAAGGAGGGGGGCCCGAGCAGTACTTC.

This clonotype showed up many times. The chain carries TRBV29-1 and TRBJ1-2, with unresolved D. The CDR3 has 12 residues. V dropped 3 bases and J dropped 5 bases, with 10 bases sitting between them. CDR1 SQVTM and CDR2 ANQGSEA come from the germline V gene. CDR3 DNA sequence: TGCAGCGTTGAGAGCAGGTCGTATGGCTACACCTTC. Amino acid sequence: CSVESRSYGYTF.

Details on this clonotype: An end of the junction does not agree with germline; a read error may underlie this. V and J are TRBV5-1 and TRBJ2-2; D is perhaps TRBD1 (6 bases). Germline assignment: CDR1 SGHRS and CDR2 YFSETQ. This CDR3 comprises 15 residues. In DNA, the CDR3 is TGTGCCAGCAGCTTAGACAGGTGGAACACCGGGGAGCTGTTTTTT. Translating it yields CASSLDRWNTGELFF.

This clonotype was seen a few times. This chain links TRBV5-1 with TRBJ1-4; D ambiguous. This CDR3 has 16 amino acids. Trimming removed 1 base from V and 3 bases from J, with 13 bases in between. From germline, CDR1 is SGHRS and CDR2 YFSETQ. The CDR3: CASSLLESSANEKLFF. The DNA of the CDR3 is TGCGCCAGCAGCTTGTTAGAGAGCTCGGCTAATGAAAAACTGTTTTTT.

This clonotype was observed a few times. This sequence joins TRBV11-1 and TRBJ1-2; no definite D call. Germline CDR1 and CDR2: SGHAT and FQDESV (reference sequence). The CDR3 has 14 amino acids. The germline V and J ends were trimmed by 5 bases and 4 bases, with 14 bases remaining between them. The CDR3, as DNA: TGTGCCAGCAGCCCCCGGAGGGAAAGCTATGGCTACACCTTC. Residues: CASSPRRESYGYTF. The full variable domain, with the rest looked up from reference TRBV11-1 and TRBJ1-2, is EAEVAQSPRYKITEKSQAVAFWCDPISGHATLYWYRQILGQGPELLVQFQDESVVDDSQLPKDRFSAERLKGVDSTLKIQPAELGDSAMYLCASSPRRESYGYTFGSGTRLTVV.

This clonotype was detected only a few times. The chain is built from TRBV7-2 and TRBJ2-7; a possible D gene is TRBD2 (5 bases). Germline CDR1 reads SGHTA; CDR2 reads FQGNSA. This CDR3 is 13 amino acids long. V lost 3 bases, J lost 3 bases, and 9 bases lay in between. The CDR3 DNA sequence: TGTGCCAGCAGCTTCCCGGGGTTCTACGAGCAGTACTTC. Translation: CASSFPGFYEQYF.

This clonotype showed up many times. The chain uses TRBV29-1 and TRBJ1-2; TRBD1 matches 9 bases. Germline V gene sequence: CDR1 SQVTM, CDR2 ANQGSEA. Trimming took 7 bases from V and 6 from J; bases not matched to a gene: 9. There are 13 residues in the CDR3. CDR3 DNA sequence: TGCAGCGCCAAAAAACAGGGGGCCCATGGCTACACCTTC. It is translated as CSAKKQGAHGYTF.

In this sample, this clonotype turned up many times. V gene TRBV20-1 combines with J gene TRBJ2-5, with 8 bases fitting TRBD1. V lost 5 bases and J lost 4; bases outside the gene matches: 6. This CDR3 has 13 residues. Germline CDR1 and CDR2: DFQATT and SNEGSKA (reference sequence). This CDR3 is CSAPGQDLETQYF. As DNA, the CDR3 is TGCAGTGCTCCGGGACAGGATCTAGAGACCCAGTACTTC.

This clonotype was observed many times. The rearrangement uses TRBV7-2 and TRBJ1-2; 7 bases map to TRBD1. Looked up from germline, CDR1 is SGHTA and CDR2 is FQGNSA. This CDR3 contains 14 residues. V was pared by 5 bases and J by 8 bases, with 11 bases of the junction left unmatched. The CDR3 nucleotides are TGTGCCAGCAGCCCGGGACAGCAAGGGAGGGGCTACACCTTC. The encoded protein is CASSPGQQGRGYTF.

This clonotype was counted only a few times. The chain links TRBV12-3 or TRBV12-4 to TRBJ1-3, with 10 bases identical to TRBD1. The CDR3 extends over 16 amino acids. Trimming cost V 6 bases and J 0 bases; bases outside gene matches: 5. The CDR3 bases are TGTGCCAGCAGAAGGGGACAGGGGCACTCTGGAAACACCATATATTTT. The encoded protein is CASRRGQGHSGNTIYF.

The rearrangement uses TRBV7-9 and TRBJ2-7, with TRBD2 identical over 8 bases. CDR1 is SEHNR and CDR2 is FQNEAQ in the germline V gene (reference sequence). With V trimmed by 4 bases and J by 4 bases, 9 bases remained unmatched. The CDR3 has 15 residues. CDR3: CASSSLGSGIYEQYF. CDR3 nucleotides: TGTGCCAGCAGCTCGCTGGGTAGCGGGATTTACGAGCAGTACTTC.

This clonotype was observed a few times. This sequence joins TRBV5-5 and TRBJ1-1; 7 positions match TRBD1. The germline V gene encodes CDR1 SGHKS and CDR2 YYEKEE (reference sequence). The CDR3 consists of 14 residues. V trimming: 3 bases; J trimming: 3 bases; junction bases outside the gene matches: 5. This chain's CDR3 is CASSSRTGYTEAFF. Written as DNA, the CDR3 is TGTGCCAGCAGCTCCCGGACAGGTTACACTGAAGCTTTCTTT.

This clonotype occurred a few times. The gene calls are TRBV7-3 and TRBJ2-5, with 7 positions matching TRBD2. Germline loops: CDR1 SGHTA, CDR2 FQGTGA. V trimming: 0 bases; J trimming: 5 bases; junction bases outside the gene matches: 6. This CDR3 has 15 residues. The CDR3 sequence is CASSLTAGVGETQYF. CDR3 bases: TGTGCCAGCAGCTTAACGGCGGGGGTAGGGGAGACCCAGTACTTC.

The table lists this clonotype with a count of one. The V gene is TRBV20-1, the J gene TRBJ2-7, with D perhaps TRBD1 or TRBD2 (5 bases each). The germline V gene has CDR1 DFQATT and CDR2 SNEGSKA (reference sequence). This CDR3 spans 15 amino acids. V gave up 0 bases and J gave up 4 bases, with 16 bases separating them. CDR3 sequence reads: CSARDSGTVGYEQYF. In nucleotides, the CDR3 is TGCAGTGCTAGAGATTCCGGGACCGTTGGGTACGAGCAGTACTTC.

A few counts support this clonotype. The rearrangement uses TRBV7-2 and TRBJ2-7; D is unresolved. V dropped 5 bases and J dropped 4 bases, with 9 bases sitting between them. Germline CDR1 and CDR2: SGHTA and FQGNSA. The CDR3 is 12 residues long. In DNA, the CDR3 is TGTGCCAGCAGCCCCGCGAATTACGAGCAGTACTTC. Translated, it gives CASSPANYEQYF. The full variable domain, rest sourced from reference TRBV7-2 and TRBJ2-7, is GAGVSQSPSNKVTEKGKDVELRCDPISGHTALYWYRQSLGQGLEFLIYFQGNSAPDKSGLPSDRFSAERTGGSVSTLTIQRTQQEDSAVYLCASSPANYEQYFGPGTRLTVT.

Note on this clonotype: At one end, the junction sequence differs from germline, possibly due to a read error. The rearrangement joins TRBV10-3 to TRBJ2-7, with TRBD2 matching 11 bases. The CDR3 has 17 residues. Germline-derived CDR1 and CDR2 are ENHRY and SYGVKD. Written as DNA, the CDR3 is TGTGCCAGCAGTTCCGCTAGCGGGGGGTCCCGCTCCTACGAGCAGTACTTC. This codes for CASSSASGGSRSYEQYF.

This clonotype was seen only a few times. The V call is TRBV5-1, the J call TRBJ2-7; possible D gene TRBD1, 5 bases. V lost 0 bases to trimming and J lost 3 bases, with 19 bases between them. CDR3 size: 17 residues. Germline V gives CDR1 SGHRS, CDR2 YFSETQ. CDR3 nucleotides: TGCGCCAGCAGCTTGGCGGGCCCTCGAGACAGTAACTACGAGCAGTACTTC. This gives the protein CASSLAGPRDSNYEQYF.

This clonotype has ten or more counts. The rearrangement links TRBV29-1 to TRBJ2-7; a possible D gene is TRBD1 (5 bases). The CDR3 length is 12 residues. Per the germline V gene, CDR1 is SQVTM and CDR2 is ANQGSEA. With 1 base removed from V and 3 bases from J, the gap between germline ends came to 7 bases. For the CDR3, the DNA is TGCAGCGTTGAAGGAGACAGCTACGAGCAGTACTTC. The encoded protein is CSVEGDSYEQYF.